One sample yielded the 11 T cell receptor beta chains listed below, sequenced in a study of CXCR3-negative and CXCR3-positive naive CD8 T cells. Regarding the study as a whole: CXCR3-negative naive cells had less hydrophobic TRB CDR3s than did CXCR3-positive naive cells.

These receptors are not linked to any known antigen. The authors made the TRB cDNA libraries by 5' RACE using UMI labels. TCRdb re-called the 5' RACE reads and shows each CDR3 protein once, DNA omitted. This sample contains over 100,000 distinct CDR3 sequences. The sample was naive CXCR3+ CD8+ T cells from blood. As for subset: CD45RO-CCR7+CD27+CD95- naive CD8+ T cells expressing CXCR3 (TNR3+). These receptors all stem from a human donor in good health. Some clones in this sample may be carry-over from other donors' samples.

The chain combines TRBV5-1 with TRBJ2-3. This CDR3 has 15 amino acids. CDR1 is SGHRS, CDR2 YFSETQ, per germline. The CDR3 spells CASSLVGMHTDTQYF.

J is TRBJ2-7 and V is TRBV28; lacking DNA, the TRBD2 call made by TCRdb goes unchecked. The CDR3 loop spans 14 amino acids. The germline V gene encodes CDR1 MDHEN and CDR2 SYDVKM. The CDR3: CASSLSPVRDEQYF.

This chain links TRBV28 with TRBJ1-1. Germline loops: CDR1 MDHEN, CDR2 SYDVKM. The CDR3 spans 14 residues. CDR3 loop: CASSFFSVNTEAFF.

The rearrangement joins TRBV20-1 to TRBJ2-3; the TRBD1 assignment by TCRdb is unverifiable without DNA. The length of the CDR3 is 17 residues. Germline V CDR1 and CDR2: DFQATT, SNEGSKA (reference sequence). CDR3 sequence reads: CSARNWAEVRGADTQYF.

The rearrangement joins TRBV7-9 to TRBJ1-2. In germline, CDR1 is SEHNR, CDR2 FQNEAQ (reference sequence). CDR3 length: 12 amino acids. The chain's CDR3 is CASSADVDGYTF.

This sequence joins TRBV27 and TRBJ1-2; TCRdb picks TRBD1, but there is no DNA to check that call. The CDR3 is 14 residues long. The V gene's germline CDR1 is MNHEY and CDR2 SMNVEV (reference sequence). The CDR3: CASSSWDRAYGYTF.

The chain employs TRBV27 and TRBJ2-7; TCRdb selects TRBD1, and the lack of DNA leaves this call unchecked. This CDR3 has 15 amino acids. Germline V lookup: CDR1 MNHEY, CDR2 SMNVEV (reference sequence). The CDR3 sequence: CATIKRRTGSYEQYF.

This sequence joins TRBV4-1 and TRBJ1-1; without DNA, the TCRdb call of TRBD1 cannot be checked. Germline V gives CDR1 MGHRA, CDR2 YSYEKL. There are 15 residues in the CDR3. The CDR3 is CASSLSRGPNTEAFF.

V gene TRBV12-3 or TRBV12-4 combines with J gene TRBJ2-1; TCRdb designates TRBD2, a call that cannot be tested without DNA. This CDR3 region has 15 residues. CDR3: CASSPHLSGYNEQFF.

V usage is TRBV15 and J usage is TRBJ2-3. CDR3 length equals 13 residues. Germline CDR1 and CDR2: LNHNV and YYDKDF (reference sequence). The CDR3 here is CATSRYLADTQYF.

The genes are TRBV4-1 and TRBJ2-1; TCRdb outputs TRBD2, but without DNA this stays unchecked. CDR1 and CDR2 (germline): MGHRA, YSYEKL. The length of the CDR3 is 16 residues. CDR3 sequence: CASSPSSAGSYNEQFF.